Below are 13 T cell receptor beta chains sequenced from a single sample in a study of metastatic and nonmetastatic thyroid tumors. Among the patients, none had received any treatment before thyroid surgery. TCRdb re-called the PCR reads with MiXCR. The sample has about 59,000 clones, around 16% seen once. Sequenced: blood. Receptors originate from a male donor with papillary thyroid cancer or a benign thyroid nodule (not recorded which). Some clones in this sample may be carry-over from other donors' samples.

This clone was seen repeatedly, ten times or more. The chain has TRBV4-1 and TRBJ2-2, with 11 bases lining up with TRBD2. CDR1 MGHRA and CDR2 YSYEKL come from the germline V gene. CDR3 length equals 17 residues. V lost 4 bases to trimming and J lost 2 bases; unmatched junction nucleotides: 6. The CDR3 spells CASSLLLAGVNTGELFF. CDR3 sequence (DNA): TGCGCCAGCAGCCTACTACTAGCGGGGGTTAACACCGGGGAGCTGTTTTTT.

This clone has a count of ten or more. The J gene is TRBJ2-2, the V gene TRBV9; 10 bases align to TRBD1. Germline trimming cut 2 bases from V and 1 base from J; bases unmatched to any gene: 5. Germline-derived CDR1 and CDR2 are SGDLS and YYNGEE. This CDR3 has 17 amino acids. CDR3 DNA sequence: TGTGCCAGCAGCGTCGGGGGGACAGGGGTGAACACCGGGGAGCTGTTTTTT. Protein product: CASSVGGTGVNTGELFF.

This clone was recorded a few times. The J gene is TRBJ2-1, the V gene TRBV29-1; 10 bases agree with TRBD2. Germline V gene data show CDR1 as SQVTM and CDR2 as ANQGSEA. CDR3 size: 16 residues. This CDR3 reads CIAQLAGYPPYNEQFF. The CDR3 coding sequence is TGCATCGCACAACTAGCGGGATATCCCCCCTACAATGAGCAGTTCTTC.

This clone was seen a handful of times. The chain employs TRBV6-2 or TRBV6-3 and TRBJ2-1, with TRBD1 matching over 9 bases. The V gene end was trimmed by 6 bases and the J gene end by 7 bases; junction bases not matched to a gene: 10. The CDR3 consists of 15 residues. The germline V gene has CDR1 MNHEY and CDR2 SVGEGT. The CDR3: CASRYPGQGRNEQFF. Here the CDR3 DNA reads TGTGCCAGCAGATACCCGGGACAGGGACGGAATGAGCAGTTCTTC.

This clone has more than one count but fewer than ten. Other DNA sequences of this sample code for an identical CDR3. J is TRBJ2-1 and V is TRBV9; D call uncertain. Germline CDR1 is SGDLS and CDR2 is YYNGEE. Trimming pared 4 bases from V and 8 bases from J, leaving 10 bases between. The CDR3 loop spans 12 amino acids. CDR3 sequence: CASSPLTHEQFF. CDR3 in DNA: TGTGCCAGCAGCCCTTTAACCCATGAGCAGTTCTTC.

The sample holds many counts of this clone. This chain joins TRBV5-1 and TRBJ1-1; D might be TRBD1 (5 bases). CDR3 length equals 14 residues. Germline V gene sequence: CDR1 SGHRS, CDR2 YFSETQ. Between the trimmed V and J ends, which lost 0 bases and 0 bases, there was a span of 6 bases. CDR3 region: CASSLVGLNTEAFF. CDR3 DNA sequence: TGCGCCAGCAGCTTGGTGGGGCTGAACACTGAAGCTTTCTTT. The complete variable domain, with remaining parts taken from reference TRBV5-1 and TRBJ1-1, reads KAGVTQTPRYLIKTRGQQVTLSCSPISGHRSVSWYQQTPGQGLQFLFEYFSETQRNKGNFPGRFSGRQFSNSRSEMNVSTLELGDSALYLCASSLVGLNTEAFFGQGTRLTVV.

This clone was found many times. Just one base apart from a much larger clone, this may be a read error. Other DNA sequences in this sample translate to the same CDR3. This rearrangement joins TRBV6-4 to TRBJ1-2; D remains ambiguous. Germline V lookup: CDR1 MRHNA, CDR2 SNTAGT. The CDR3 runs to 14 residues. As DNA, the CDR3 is TGCGCCAGCAGTGAAGGTCCGTTATCCTATGGCTACACCTTC. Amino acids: CASSEGPLSYGYTF.

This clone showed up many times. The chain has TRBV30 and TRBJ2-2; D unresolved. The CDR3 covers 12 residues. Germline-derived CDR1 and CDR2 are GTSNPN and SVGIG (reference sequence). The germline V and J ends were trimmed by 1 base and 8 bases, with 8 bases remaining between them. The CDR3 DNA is TGTGCCTGGAGTGATCAGACAGGGGAGCTGTTTTTT. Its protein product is CAWSDQTGELFF.

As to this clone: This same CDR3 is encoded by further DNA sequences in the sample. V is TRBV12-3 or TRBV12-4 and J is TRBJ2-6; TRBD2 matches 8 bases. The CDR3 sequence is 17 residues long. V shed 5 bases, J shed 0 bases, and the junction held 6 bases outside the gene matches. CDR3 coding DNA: TGTGCCAGCAGTGCGGGGGGACGAAACTCTGGGGCCAACGTCCTGACTTTC. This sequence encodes CASSAGGRNSGANVLTF.

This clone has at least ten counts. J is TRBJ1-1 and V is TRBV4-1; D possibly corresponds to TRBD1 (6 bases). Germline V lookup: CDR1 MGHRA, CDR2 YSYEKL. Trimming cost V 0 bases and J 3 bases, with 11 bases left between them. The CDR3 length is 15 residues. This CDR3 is CASSQDAGAYTEAFF. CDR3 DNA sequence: TGCGCCAGCAGCCAAGATGCGGGGGCCTACACTGAAGCTTTCTTT.

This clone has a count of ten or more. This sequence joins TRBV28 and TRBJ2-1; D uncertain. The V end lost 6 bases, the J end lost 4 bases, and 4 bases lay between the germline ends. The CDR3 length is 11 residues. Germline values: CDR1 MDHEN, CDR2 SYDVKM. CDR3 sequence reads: CASRKYNEQFF. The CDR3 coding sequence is TGTGCCAGCAGAAAATACAATGAGCAGTTCTTC.

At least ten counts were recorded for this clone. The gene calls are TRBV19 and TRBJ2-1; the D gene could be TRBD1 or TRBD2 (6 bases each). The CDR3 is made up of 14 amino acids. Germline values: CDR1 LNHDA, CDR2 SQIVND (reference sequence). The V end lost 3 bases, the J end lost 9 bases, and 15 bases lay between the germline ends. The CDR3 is CASSMGGRVGEQFF. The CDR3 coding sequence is TGTGCCAGTAGTATGGGGGGCAGGGTTGGTGAGCAGTTCTTC.

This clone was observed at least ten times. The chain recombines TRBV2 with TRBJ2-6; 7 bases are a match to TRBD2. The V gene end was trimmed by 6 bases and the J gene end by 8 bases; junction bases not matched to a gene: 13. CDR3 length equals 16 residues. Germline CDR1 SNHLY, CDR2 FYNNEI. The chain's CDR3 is CASSHPRGVGTNVLTF. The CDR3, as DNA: TGTGCCAGCAGCCACCCCCGGGGGGTAGGTACCAACGTCCTGACTTTC.